Below, 24 T cell receptor beta chains from the same sample are listed, as sequenced in a study of blood T cell repertoires in COVID-19. Profiled with immunoSEQ multiplex PCR; TCRdb holds only in-frame clones, not every one. The sample has about 260,000 clones, 85% to 90% seen once. The sample was peripheral blood. The receptors here all came from a woman aged 40 to 50 who had recovered from COVID-19.

The chain combines TRBV6-5 with TRBJ2-7, with D maybe TRBD2 (5 bases). Trimming pared 6 bases from V and 6 bases from J, leaving 12 bases between. The CDR3 runs 12 residues. Germline V gene sequence: CDR1 MNHEY, CDR2 SVGAGI. CDR3 bases: TGTGCCAGCAGCCGAAGCGGTTCCGAGCAGTACTTC. It yields the protein CASSRSGSEQYF.

The chain recombines TRBV10-3 with TRBJ2-4, with 9 bases fitting TRBD2. Trimming cost V 0 bases and J 0 bases; bases outside gene matches: 3. CDR3 length equals 17 residues. Germline V gene lookup returns CDR1 ENHRY and CDR2 SYGVKD. The CDR3 is CAISESISGGAKNIQYF. For the CDR3, the DNA is TGTGCCATCAGTGAGTCGATTAGCGGGGGAGCCAAAAACATTCAGTACTTC.

V usage is TRBV5-1 and J usage is TRBJ2-7; 8 bases align to TRBD1. V dropped 4 bases and J dropped 6; count of bases not matched to a gene: 9. The CDR3 spans 14 residues. The germline V gene has CDR1 SGHRS and CDR2 YFSETQ. The CDR3 sequence: CASSNPDRDGEQYF. DNA for the CDR3: TGCGCCAGCAGCAACCCGGACAGGGACGGCGAGCAGTACTTC.

The chain couples TRBV4-3 to TRBJ2-5; TRBD1 matches 7 bases. Germline trimming cut 4 bases from V and 4 bases from J; bases unmatched to any gene: 9. This CDR3 is 15 amino acids long. Germline loops: CDR1 LGHNA, CDR2 YSLEER. The CDR3 spells CASSRRQGILETQYF. The CDR3 nucleotides are TGCGCCAGCAGCCGCCGACAGGGCATTTTAGAGACCCAGTACTTC.

The chain employs TRBV4-3 and TRBJ2-5, with 9 bases aligning to TRBD1. The CDR3 totals 17 residues. Losses at the gene ends were 0 bases for V and 5 bases for J; bases not matched to a gene: 10. Germline CDR1 is LGHNA and CDR2 is YSLEER. The CDR3 DNA reads TGCGCCAGCAGCCAAGATTTGCCGGGACAGGGTGAGGAGACCCAGTACTTC. It encodes CASSQDLPGQGEETQYF.

The rearrangement joins TRBV27 to TRBJ2-5; 10 bases map to TRBD2. CDR3 length equals 20 residues. CDR1 is MNHEY and CDR2 is SMNVEV in the germline V gene (reference sequence). After removal of 3 bases from V and 2 bases from J, the junction contained 18 bases not matched to a gene. This CDR3 reads CASSFRYSGGVGPEQETQYF. The CDR3 DNA follows: TGTGCCAGCAGTTTTCGATACAGCGGGGGGGTGGGACCGGAACAAGAGACCCAGTACTTC.

The rearrangement links TRBV5-8 to TRBJ2-3; no definite D call. Deletions cut 0 bases from V and 4 bases from J, with 9 bases between. Germline CDR1 SGHTS, CDR2 YDEGEE. The CDR3 runs 14 residues. The CDR3 spells CASSLGPPADTQYF. In nucleotides, the CDR3 is TGTGCCAGCAGCTTGGGGCCCCCCGCAGATACGCAGTATTTT.

The count of this clone is one. The chain recombines TRBV10-3 with TRBJ1-2; D unclear. The ends were cut back, 4 bases at V and 7 bases at J, with 13 bases in the middle. CDR3 length: 13 residues. CDR1 ENHRY and CDR2 SYGVKD come from the germline V gene. The CDR3: CAISAPGEFGYTF. CDR3 DNA sequence: TGTGCCATCAGTGCCCCCGGGGAGTTTGGCTACACCTTC.

The chain is built from TRBV7-8 and TRBJ2-5, with 9 bases aligning to TRBD1. After removal of 1 base from V and 4 bases from J, the junction contained 7 bases not matched to a gene. This CDR3 is built from 16 residues. The V gene's germline CDR1 is SGHVS and CDR2 FQNEAQ. In DNA, the CDR3 is TGTGCCAGCAGCTTAGGACTTAGACAGGGGGGAGAGACCCAGTACTTC. This gives the protein CASSLGLRQGGETQYF.

The chain recombines TRBV7-9 with TRBJ1-2; 9 bases fit TRBD1. V gave up 4 bases and J gave up 0 bases; unmatched junction bases: 3. The germline V gene has CDR1 SEHNR and CDR2 FQNEAQ (reference sequence). The CDR3 runs 15 residues. The CDR3 DNA sequence: TGTGCCAGCAGCTGGGGACAGGGTTCTAACTATGGCTACACCTTC. The encoded protein is CASSWGQGSNYGYTF.

The chain carries TRBV5-4 and TRBJ2-1, with 8 nucleotides matching TRBD2. The germline gives CDR1 SGHNT, CDR2 YYREEE (reference sequence). The V segment lost 3 bases and the J segment 6 bases; nucleotides outside the gene matches: 11. The CDR3 sequence is 16 residues long. DNA of the CDR3: TGTGCCAGCAGCTCCGGACTAGCCCCGCTCGTCAATGAGCAGTTCTTC. This sequence encodes CASSSGLAPLVNEQFF.

The V and J genes are TRBV5-1 and TRBJ2-1, with D perhaps TRBD1 (5 bases). V was trimmed by 0 bases and J by 6 bases, leaving 13 bases between them. There are 15 residues in the CDR3. CDR1 is SGHRS, CDR2 YFSETQ, per germline. The chain's CDR3 is CASSLAGPTSNEQFF. Here the CDR3 DNA reads TGCGCCAGCAGCTTGGCAGGGCCCACCTCCAATGAGCAGTTCTTC.

J is TRBJ2-2 and V is TRBV24-1; 9 bases match TRBD1. The CDR3 is 13 amino acids. The V and J ends lost 9 bases and 7 bases, in that order; junction bases with no gene match: 5. Germline V CDR1 and CDR2: KGHDR, SFDVKD. The CDR3, as DNA: TGTGCCACCGGGACAGGGATCATCGGGGAGCTGTTTTTT. As protein: CATGTGIIGELFF.

The rearrangement links TRBV10-1 to TRBJ1-1, with D maybe TRBD1 (5 bases). This CDR3 has 13 residues. Trimming removed 7 bases at V and 5 bases at J, with 14 bases between. Germline V gene sequence: CDR1 WNHNN, CDR2 SYGVQD (reference sequence). For the CDR3, the DNA is TGCGCCAGCAAGAGGGAGGAGGGGACTGAAGCTTTCTTT. Translation gives CASKREEGTEAFF.

The V call is TRBV12-3 or TRBV12-4, the J call TRBJ1-5; D not certain. The CDR3 runs 13 residues. V was pared by 3 bases and J by 1 base, with 4 bases between. For the CDR3, the DNA is TGTGCCAGCAGTTTTTTAAGCAATCAGCCCCAGCATTTT. It translates to CASSFLSNQPQHF.

The J gene is TRBJ1-2, the V gene TRBV4-3; no reliable D call. The CDR3 covers 13 residues. With 5 bases removed from V and 6 bases from J, the gap between germline ends came to 13 bases. The germline V gene has CDR1 LGHNA and CDR2 YSLEER. For the CDR3, the DNA is TGCGCCAGCAGCACGCCCCGGGTGGATGGCTACACCTTC. It is translated as CASSTPRVDGYTF.

The J gene is TRBJ1-2, the V gene TRBV5-1, with TRBD1 matching over 9 bases. The germline CDR1 and CDR2 sequences are SGHRS and YFSETQ. Trimming removed 0 bases from V and 7 bases from J; junction bases left unmatched: 7. The CDR3 consists of 15 residues. The CDR3 sequence is CASSLGLDRGSGYTF. In nucleotides, the CDR3 is TGCGCCAGCAGCTTGGGACTGGACAGGGGCAGTGGCTACACCTTC.

In regard to this clone: The same CDR3 arises from other DNA sequences in this sample as well. The chain recombines TRBV30 with TRBJ2-5, with a possible D match to TRBD1 (6 bases). Per the germline V gene, CDR1 is GTSNPN and CDR2 is SVGIG (reference sequence). Deletions cut 3 bases from V and 2 bases from J, with 10 bases between. The CDR3 is 13 amino acids. The chain's CDR3 is CAWSRGVQETQYF. The CDR3 nucleotides read TGTGCCTGGAGCAGGGGAGTTCAAGAGACCCAGTACTTC.

The chain is built from TRBV4-3 and TRBJ1-5; 7 bases are a match to TRBD1. The CDR3 has 14 amino acids. Germline loops: CDR1 LGHNA, CDR2 YSLEER. With 3 bases clipped from V and 5 bases from J, the junction kept 4 bases outside the gene matches. CDR3 sequence reads: CASSHSTGYQPQHF. The CDR3, as DNA: TGCGCCAGCAGCCACTCGACAGGGTATCAGCCCCAGCATTTT.

The V gene is TRBV5-1, the J gene TRBJ2-2; possibly TRBD2 for D (6 bases). V shed 2 bases and J shed 1 base, with 9 bases lying between them. The CDR3 is made up of 15 amino acids. The germline V gene encodes CDR1 SGHRS and CDR2 YFSETQ. The CDR3 is CASSFVAVNTGELFF. CDR3 sequence (DNA): TGCGCCAGCAGCTTTGTAGCGGTGAACACCGGGGAGCTGTTTTTT.

The gene calls are TRBV6-5 and TRBJ2-7; D possibly corresponds to TRBD1 (5 bases). The V and J ends lost 2 bases and 9 bases respectively, with 8 bases between them. CDR1 and CDR2 (germline): MNHEY, SVGAGI. The CDR3 totals 11 residues. CDR3 sequence (DNA): TGTGCCAGCAGTTACCTCCAGGGGCAGTACTTC. It codes for CASSYLQGQYF.

The V and J genes are TRBV5-6 and TRBJ1-1; D unclear. Germline V gene lookup returns CDR1 SGHDT and CDR2 YYEEEE. Trimming cost V 0 bases and J 0 bases, with 21 bases left between them. This CDR3 is 19 amino acids long. CDR3 in DNA: TGTGCCAGCAGCTTGGGATTAAGGGAGAAGATAGGTGTGAACACTGAAGCTTTCTTT. This encodes CASSLGLREKIGVNTEAFF.

The chain uses TRBV9 and TRBJ1-1, with a tentative D call TRBD1 (5 bases). The CDR3 length is 14 residues. Trimming removed 2 bases from V and 1 base from J, with 9 bases in between. Germline assignment: CDR1 SGDLS and CDR2 YYNGEE. CDR3 region: CASSVMTANTEAFF. Here the CDR3 DNA reads TGTGCCAGCAGCGTGATGACAGCGAACACTGAAGCTTTCTTT.

As concerns this clone: Other nucleotide sequences in the sample specify the same CDR3. The V call is TRBV6-6, the J call TRBJ2-3, with D perhaps TRBD2 (6 bases). CDR1 MNHNY and CDR2 SVGAGI come from the germline V gene (reference sequence). The V end lost 6 bases, the J end lost 0 bases, and 10 bases lay between the germline ends. The CDR3 length is 14 residues. CDR3 nucleotides: TGTGCCAGCAGCCCAGCGGGCAGCACAGATACGCAGTATTTT. Translation: CASSPAGSTDTQYF.